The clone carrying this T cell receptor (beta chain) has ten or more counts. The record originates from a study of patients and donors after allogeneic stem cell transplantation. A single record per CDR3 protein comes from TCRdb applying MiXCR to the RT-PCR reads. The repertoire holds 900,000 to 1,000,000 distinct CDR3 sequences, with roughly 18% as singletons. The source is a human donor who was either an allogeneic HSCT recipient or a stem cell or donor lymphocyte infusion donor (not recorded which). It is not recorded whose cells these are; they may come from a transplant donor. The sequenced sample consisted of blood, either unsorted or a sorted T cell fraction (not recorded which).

In DNA, the CDR3 is TGCAGTGCTGGGACGGGAAATCAGCCCCAGCATTTT. Translating it yields CSAGTGNQPQHF. V and J are TRBV20-1 and TRBJ1-5; a possible D gene is TRBD1 (5 bases). Germline CDR1 and CDR2: DFQATT and SNEGSKA (reference sequence). Trimming pared 5 bases from V and 4 bases from J, leaving 9 bases between. The CDR3 has 12 amino acids.